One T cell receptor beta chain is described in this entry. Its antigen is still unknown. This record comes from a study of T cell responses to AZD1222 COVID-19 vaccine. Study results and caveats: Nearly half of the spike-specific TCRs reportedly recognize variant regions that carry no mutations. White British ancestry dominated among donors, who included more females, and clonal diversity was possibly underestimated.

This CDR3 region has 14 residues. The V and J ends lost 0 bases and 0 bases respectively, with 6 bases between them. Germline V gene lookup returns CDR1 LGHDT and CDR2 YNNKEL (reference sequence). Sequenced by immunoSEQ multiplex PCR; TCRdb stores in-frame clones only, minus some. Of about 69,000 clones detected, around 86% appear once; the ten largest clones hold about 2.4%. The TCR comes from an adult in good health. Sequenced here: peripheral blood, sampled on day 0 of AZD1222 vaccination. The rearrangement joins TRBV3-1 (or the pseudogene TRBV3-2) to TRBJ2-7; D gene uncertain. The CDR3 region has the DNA TGTGCCAGCAGCCAAGATTTAGCCTCCTACGAGCAGTACTTC. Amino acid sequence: CASSQDLASYEQYF.